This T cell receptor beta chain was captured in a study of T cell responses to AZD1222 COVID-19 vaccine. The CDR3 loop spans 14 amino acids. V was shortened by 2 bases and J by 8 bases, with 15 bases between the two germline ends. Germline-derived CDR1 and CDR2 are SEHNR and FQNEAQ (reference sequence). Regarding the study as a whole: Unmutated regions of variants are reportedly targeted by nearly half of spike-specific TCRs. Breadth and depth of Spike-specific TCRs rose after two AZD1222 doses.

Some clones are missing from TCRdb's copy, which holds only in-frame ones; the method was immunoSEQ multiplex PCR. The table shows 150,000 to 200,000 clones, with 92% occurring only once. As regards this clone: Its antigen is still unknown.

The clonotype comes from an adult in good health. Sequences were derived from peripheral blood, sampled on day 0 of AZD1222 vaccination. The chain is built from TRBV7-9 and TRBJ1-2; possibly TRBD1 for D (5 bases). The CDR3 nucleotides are TGTGCCAGCAGCTTAAGTCGGACCAGGGACGGCTACACCTTC. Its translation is CASSLSRTRDGYTF.